A selection of T cell receptor beta chains follows, all from one sample in a study of T cells after yellow fever vaccination. A single record per CDR3 protein comes from TCRdb applying MiXCR to the 5' RACE reads. This table holds under 300,000 distinct CDR3 sequences, 5.5% to 8.5% found once. Sequencing used CD4+ T cells sorted from PBMCs, obtained on the day of the yellow fever booster vaccination. These receptors were taken from a man aged 25 to 40 who received the YFV17D yellow fever vaccine. CDR3s include the opening cysteine and the closing phenylalanine or tryptophan. A D gene is named only where the DNA matches it firmly. Size is omitted from some rows. Given values are once, few, many or a class for expanded clones.

D gene | clone size | J gene | V gene | CDR3 protein | CDR3 DNA
. | few | TRBJ1-1 | TRBV30 | CAWRHLREHTEAFF | TGTGCCTGGAGACACCTCCGGGAACACACTGAAGCTTTCTTT
. | . | TRBJ2-2 | TRBV9 | CASSVDGDTGELFF | TGTGCCAGCAGCGTAGATGGTGATACCGGGGAGCTGTTTTTT
TRBD1 | . | TRBJ2-2 | TRBV6-2/TRBV6-3 | CASSYGAQGYTGELFF | TGTGCCAGCAGTTACGGGGCACAGGGGTACACCGGGGAGCTGTTTTTT
. | few | TRBJ2-5 | TRBV11-2 | CASRQTGSRGETQYF | TGTGCCAGCAGACAGACCGGGAGTCGGGGGGAGACCCAGTACTTC
TRBD2 | few | TRBJ2-1 | TRBV14 | CASSQAGTTYNEQFF | TGTGCCAGCAGCCAGGCCGGGACTACGTACAATGAGCAGTTCTTC
TRBD2 | many | TRBJ2-1 | TRBV7-6 | CASSPLAGGPFEQFF | TGTGCCAGCAGCCCCCTAGCGGGAGGGCCCTTTGAGCAGTTCTTC
. | . | TRBJ2-1 | TRBV7-2 | CASSLPALRFYNEQFF | TGTGCCAGCAGCCTCCCGGCCCTCCGCTTTTACAATGAGCAGTTCTTC
. | few | TRBJ2-4 | TRBV18 | CASSPPGLDKNIQYF | TGTGCCAGCTCACCACCAGGACTGGACAAAAACATTCAGTACTTC
. | few | TRBJ2-5 | TRBV6-1 | CASSEQGLTQYF | TGTGCCAGCAGTGAACAGGGTTTGACCCAGTACTTC
TRBD2 | few | TRBJ2-7 | TRBV10-1 | CASSPGTSGIPEQYF | TGCGCCAGCAGTCCCGGGACTAGCGGGATCCCCGAGCAGTACTTC
TRBD1 | . | TRBJ1-1 | TRBV20-1 | CSASGQGASEAFF | TGCAGTGCTTCAGGACAGGGGGCGTCTGAAGCTTTCTTT
. | few | TRBJ2-6 | TRBV5-1 | CASSLGEGANVLTF | TGCGCCAGCAGCTTGGGGGAAGGGGCCAACGTCCTGACTTTC